The clone carrying this T cell receptor beta chain was seen at least ten times. These data are taken from a study of spatial heterogeneity in lung cancer. Time point: sample taken at primary tumor resection. Extraction of whole RNA from tumor, nontumor lung or frozen PBMC preceded unsorted sequencing. MiXCR, applied by TCRdb to the 5' RACE reads, yields one record per CDR3 protein. This sample yields 95,000 or so distinct CDR3 sequences, of which around 8.6% are seen a single time; about 7.1% belongs to the top ten. Trimming took 7 bases from V and 8 from J, leaving 19 bases between them. Germline V gene data show CDR1 as SGHNT and CDR2 as YYREEE (reference sequence). The CDR3 totals 15 residues.

The receptor's source is a male donor with early-stage non-small cell lung cancer. This sample comprised PBMCs, obtained at surgery. The chain employs TRBV5-4 and TRBJ1-6; tentative D call: TRBD1 (5 bases). CDR3 bases: TGTGCCAGCCGGAGGAGTAGAGGGACTGATTCACCCCTCCACTTT. Translation: CASRRSRGTDSPLHF.